The clone carrying this T cell receptor (beta chain) turned up a few times. The data are from a study of beta chain features in type 1 diabetes. Germline assignment: CDR1 LGHNA and CDR2 YSLEER. This CDR3 spans 16 amino acids. With 0 bases removed from V and 3 bases from J, the gap between germline ends came to 13 bases. The authors reverse transcribed all of the isolated RNA, so sequencing captured expressed TCRB transcripts. TCRdb's table, derived via immunoSEQ multiplex PCR, lists solely in-frame clones and lacks some. The sample lists over 150,000 clones, approximately 8.1% occurring once. Sequenced input: central memory CD4+ T cells from blood. The V call is TRBV4-3, the J call TRBJ2-3; D remains ambiguous. The clonotype comes from a man aged 18 to 29 in good health. The CDR3 DNA is TGCGCCAGCAGCCAAGACCTCCTTCTAGTTACAGATACGCAGTATTTT. This encodes CASSQDLLLVTDTQYF.